The 20 T cell receptor beta chains listed next were all sequenced from one sample in a study of cytomegalovirus exposure and HLA in healthy donors. The PCR ran on 60 Vbeta and 13 Jbeta primers. This table comes from immunoSEQ multiplex PCR, and its TCRdb copy is limited to in-frame clones, with some not included. There are about 130,000 clones in the sample; 82% occur only once, and about 11% lies in the top ten. Sequencing used PBMCs. These TCRs come from a male donor in good health and CMV-seropositive.

Comment on this clone: In the same sample, other DNA sequences code for this CDR3. CDR3 nucleotides: TGTGCCAGCAGCTTGCTAGCCTCTGAAGCTTTCTTT. This gives the protein CASSLLASEAFF. The rearrangement links TRBV7-9 to TRBJ1-1; no clear D gene. The length of the CDR3 is 12 residues. Germline V gives CDR1 SEHNR, CDR2 FQNEAQ (reference sequence). V was trimmed by 3 bases and J by 6 bases, leaving 8 bases between them.

In the case of this clone: The same CDR3 is also encoded by other DNA sequences in this sample. The J gene is TRBJ1-3, the V gene TRBV30, with D hard to call. Germline V gene lookup returns CDR1 GTSNPN and CDR2 SVGIG (reference sequence). This CDR3 has 14 residues. V dropped 0 bases and J dropped 0 bases, with 6 bases sitting between them. CDR3 loop: CAWSVRGSGNTIYF. CDR3 sequence (DNA): TGTGCCTGGAGTGTTCGGGGCTCTGGAAACACCATATATTTT. The variable domain in full, completed from reference TRBV30 and TRBJ1-3, reads SQTIHQWPATLVQPVGSPLSLECTVEGTSNPNLYWYRQAAGRGLQLLFYSVGIGQISSEVPQNLSASRPQDRQFILSSKKLLLSDSGFYLCAWSVRGSGNTIYFGEGSWLTVV.

This clone has just one count. The rearrangement joins TRBV7-2 to TRBJ1-1, with D uncertain. The CDR3 has 13 amino acids. Trimming pared 6 bases from V and 0 bases from J, leaving 8 bases between. Germline CDR1 reads SGHTA; CDR2 reads FQGNSA. CDR3 sequence reads: CASSSQVNTEAFF. CDR3 coding DNA: TGTGCCAGCAGTTCCCAGGTGAACACTGAAGCTTTCTTT.

This rearrangement joins TRBV28 to TRBJ2-7; 9 bases line up with TRBD2. The CDR3 extends over 15 amino acids. The V gene's germline CDR1 is MDHEN and CDR2 SYDVKM. V shed 4 bases, J shed 1 base, and the junction held 5 bases outside the gene matches. CDR3 protein: CASSSPAGGSYEQYF. The CDR3, as DNA: TGTGCCAGCAGTTCCCCGGCGGGAGGGTCCTACGAGCAGTACTTC.

CDR3 nucleotide sequence: TGTGCCAGCCTTCATTTGCAGGGGGCTGACTACGAGCAGTACTTC. Protein sequence: CASLHLQGADYEQYF. The chain employs TRBV28 and TRBJ2-7, with 8 bases identical to TRBD1. The germline CDR1 and CDR2 sequences are MDHEN and SYDVKM. The trim removed 8 bases at V and 3 bases at J, leaving 12 bases unmatched. There are 15 residues in the CDR3.

The V gene is TRBV7-2, the J gene TRBJ1-4; 7 bases map to TRBD1. The CDR3 sequence is 15 residues long. Unmatched junction bases numbered 4, after V lost 1 base and J lost 5 bases. Germline-derived CDR1 and CDR2 are SGHTA and FQGNSA. The CDR3 region has the DNA TGTGCCAGCAGCTTAGAGTCAGGGGGAAATGAAAAACTGTTTTTT. Its translation: CASSLESGGNEKLFF. Based on the CDR3 plus reference TRBV7-2 and TRBJ1-4, the full variable domain is GAGVSQSPSNKVTEKGKDVELRCDPISGHTALYWYRQSLGQGLEFLIYFQGNSAPDKSGLPSDRFSAERTGGSVSTLTIQRTQQEDSAVYLCASSLESGGNEKLFFGSGTQLSVL.

This clone was recorded a few times. The chain combines TRBV6-5 with TRBJ1-1; D not resolved. Germline V lookup: CDR1 MNHEY, CDR2 SVGAGI. This CDR3 contains 14 residues. Trimming removed 6 bases at V and 0 bases at J, with 11 bases between. The chain's CDR3 is CASSRGFLNTEAFF. The DNA for the CDR3 is TGTGCCAGCAGCCGCGGGTTCCTGAACACTGAAGCTTTCTTT.

The chain uses TRBV2 and TRBJ2-4, with D possibly TRBD2 on 5 matching bases. CDR3 length equals 12 residues. Germline values: CDR1 SNHLY, CDR2 FYNNEI. V shed 6 bases and J shed 6 bases, with 9 bases lying between them. Here the CDR3 reads CASRERGNIQYF. The CDR3 bases are TGTGCCAGCAGAGAACGGGGAAACATTCAGTACTTC.

The rearrangement joins TRBV4-3 to TRBJ2-7; maybe TRBD2 (6 bases). The CDR3 is 14 residues long. The germline CDR1 and CDR2 sequences are LGHNA and YSLEER. The V gene lost 4 bases and the J gene lost 0 bases, with 10 bases spanning the gap. CDR3 sequence: CASSPSVNSYEQYF. The CDR3, as DNA: TGCGCCAGCAGCCCTAGCGTGAACTCCTACGAGCAGTACTTC.

The chain uses TRBV28 and TRBJ1-3; TRBD1 matches 7 bases. The germline V gene encodes CDR1 MDHEN and CDR2 SYDVKM. This CDR3 region has 17 residues. V lost 5 bases and J lost 2; bases outside the gene matches: 12. CDR3 loop: CASSPPTQGRAGNTIYF. The DNA for the CDR3 is TGTGCCAGCAGTCCACCCACACAGGGGAGAGCTGGAAACACCATATATTTT.

The chain is built from TRBV6-5 and TRBJ2-7; 7 nucleotides match TRBD2. The ends lost 4 bases at V and 2 bases at J; junction bases unmatched: 11. The germline CDR1 and CDR2 sequences are MNHEY and SVGAGI. CDR3 length equals 16 residues. Here the CDR3 reads CASSSGRRERTYEQYF. CDR3 sequence (DNA): TGTGCCAGCAGTTCGGGGAGGCGGGAGAGAACCTACGAGCAGTACTTC.

The rearrangement joins TRBV7-9 to TRBJ2-5; D may be TRBD1 (6 bases). The CDR3 consists of 14 residues. The germline V gene has CDR1 SEHNR and CDR2 FQNEAQ (reference sequence). V was trimmed by 1 base and J by 5 bases, leaving 11 bases between them. CDR3 bases: TGTGCCAGCAGCTTAGGCAGGGGCAAGGAGACCCAGTACTTC. Translated, it gives CASSLGRGKETQYF.

The chain links TRBV27 to TRBJ2-1, with 7 bases aligning to TRBD2. Trimming removed 8 bases from V and 8 bases from J; junction bases left unmatched: 18. Germline V gene data show CDR1 as MNHEY and CDR2 as SMNVEV (reference sequence). CDR3 length equals 16 residues. The CDR3 nucleotides read TGTGCCAGCGGAATACTCCCTAGCGGTGGCTATCATGAGCAGTTCTTC. Its protein product is CASGILPSGGYHEQFF.

The rearrangement joins TRBV28 to TRBJ2-3; 11 bases match TRBD2. CDR3 length equals 16 residues. The V gene's germline CDR1 is MDHEN and CDR2 SYDVKM. J gave up 10 bases and V 6 bases, and 15 bases lay outside the gene matches. This CDR3 is CASRGGPLAGAAAQYF. The CDR3 nucleotides read TGTGCCAGCAGGGGGGGGCCACTAGCGGGAGCAGCGGCGCAGTATTTT.

With regard to this clone: Relative to the germline gene, one junction end is altered; a read error may explain this. The chain carries TRBV7-7 and TRBJ2-5; 14 bases map to TRBD2. CDR1 is SSHAT, CDR2 FNYEAQ, per germline (reference sequence). This CDR3 has 16 amino acids. The CDR3 loop is CASSLGLAGGMETQYF. As DNA, the CDR3 is TGTGCTAGCAGCTTAGGACTAGCGGGAGGAATGGAGACCCAGTACTTC.

The V and J genes are TRBV7-3 and TRBJ2-3; weak D call: TRBD2 (6 bases). The CDR3 runs to 15 residues. Germline CDR1 and CDR2: SGHTA and FQGTGA. Deletions cut 2 bases from V and 4 bases from J, with 13 bases between. The CDR3 bases are TGTGCCAGCAGCTTACTTGGGACTCTCGCAGATACGCAGTATTTT. Translation gives CASSLLGTLADTQYF. The full variable domain, its missing parts supplied by reference TRBV7-3 and TRBJ2-3, is GAGVSQTPSNKVTEKGKYVELRCDPISGHTALYWYRQSLGQGPEFLIYFQGTGAADDSGLPNDRFFAVRPEGSVSTLKIQRTERGDSAVYLCASSLLGTLADTQYFGPGTRLTVL.

V is TRBV7-2 and J is TRBJ2-1, with D possibly being TRBD1 (6 bases). This CDR3 contains 13 residues. Germline CDR1 reads SGHTA; CDR2 reads FQGNSA. Trimming cost V 5 bases and J 11 bases, with 16 bases left between them. This CDR3 is CASSPQGSDKQFF. CDR3 bases: TGTGCCAGCAGCCCCCAGGGGTCCGATAAGCAGTTCTTC.

The chain recombines TRBV7-9 with TRBJ1-4; 7 bases map to TRBD1. The germline V gene encodes CDR1 SEHNR and CDR2 FQNEAQ (reference sequence). This CDR3 spans 14 amino acids. With 5 bases clipped from V and 3 bases from J, the junction kept 3 bases outside the gene matches. The CDR3 region is CASSRQGANEKLFF. The CDR3 coding sequence is TGTGCCAGCAGCCGGCAGGGGGCTAATGAAAAACTGTTTTTT.

This chain connects TRBV6-1 to TRBJ2-7, with a tentative D call TRBD2 (5 bases). The CDR3 is 12 amino acids. V gave up 6 bases and J gave up 5 bases, with 11 bases separating them. The V gene's germline CDR1 is MNHNS and CDR2 SASEGT. CDR3 sequence reads: CASRNSVHEQYF. CDR3 in DNA: TGTGCCAGCAGGAATAGCGTCCACGAGCAGTACTTC.

Note on this clone: This specimen includes other DNA sequences encoding the same CDR3. The J gene is TRBJ2-5, the V gene TRBV7-3; a possible D gene is TRBD2 (5 bases). The CDR3 has 13 residues. Germline CDR1 reads SGHTA; CDR2 reads FQGTGA. V shed 5 bases and J shed 1 base, with 8 bases lying between them. The chain's CDR3 is CASSPRGQETQYF. The CDR3 DNA is TGTGCCAGCAGCCCCCGGGGCCAAGAGACCCAGTACTTC.